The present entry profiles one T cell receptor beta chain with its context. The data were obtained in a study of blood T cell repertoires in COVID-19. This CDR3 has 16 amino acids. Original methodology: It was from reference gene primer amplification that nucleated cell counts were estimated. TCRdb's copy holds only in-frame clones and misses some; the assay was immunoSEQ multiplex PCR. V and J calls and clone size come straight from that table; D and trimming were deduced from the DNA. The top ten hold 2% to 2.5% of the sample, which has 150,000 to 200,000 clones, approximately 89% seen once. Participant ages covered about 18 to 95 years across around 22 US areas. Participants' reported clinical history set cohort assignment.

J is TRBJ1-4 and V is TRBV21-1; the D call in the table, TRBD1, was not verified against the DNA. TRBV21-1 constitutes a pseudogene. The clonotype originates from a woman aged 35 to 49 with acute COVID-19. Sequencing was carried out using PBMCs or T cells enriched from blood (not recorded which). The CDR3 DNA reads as TGTGCCAGCAGCAAACGGGACAGGGAGGATAATGAAAAACTGTTTTTT. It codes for CASSKRDREDNEKLFF.